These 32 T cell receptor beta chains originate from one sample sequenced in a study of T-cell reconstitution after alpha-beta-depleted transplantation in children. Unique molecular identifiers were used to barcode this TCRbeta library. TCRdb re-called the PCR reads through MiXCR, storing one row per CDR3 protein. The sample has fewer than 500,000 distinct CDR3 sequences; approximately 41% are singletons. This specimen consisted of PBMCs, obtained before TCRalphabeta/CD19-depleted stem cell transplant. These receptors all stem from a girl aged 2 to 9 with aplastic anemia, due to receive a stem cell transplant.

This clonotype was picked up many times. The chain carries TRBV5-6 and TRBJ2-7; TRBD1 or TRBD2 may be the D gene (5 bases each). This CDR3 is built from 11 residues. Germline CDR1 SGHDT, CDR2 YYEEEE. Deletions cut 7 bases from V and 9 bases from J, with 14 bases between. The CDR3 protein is CASAGQRGQYF. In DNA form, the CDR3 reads TGTGCCAGCGCGGGTCAAAGGGGGCAGTACTTC. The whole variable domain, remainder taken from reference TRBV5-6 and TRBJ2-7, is DAGVTQSPTHLIKTRGQQVTLRCSPKSGHDTVSWYQQALGQGPQFIFQYYEEEERQRGNFPDRFSGHQFPNYSSELNVNALLLGDSALYLCASAGQRGQYFGPGTRLTVT.

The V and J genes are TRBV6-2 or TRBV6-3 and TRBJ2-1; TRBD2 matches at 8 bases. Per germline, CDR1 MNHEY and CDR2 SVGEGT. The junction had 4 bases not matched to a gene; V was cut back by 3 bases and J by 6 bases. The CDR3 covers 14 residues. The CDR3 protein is CASSYLTSGNEQFF. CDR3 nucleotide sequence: TGTGCCAGCAGTTATCTTACTAGCGGCAATGAGCAGTTCTTC.

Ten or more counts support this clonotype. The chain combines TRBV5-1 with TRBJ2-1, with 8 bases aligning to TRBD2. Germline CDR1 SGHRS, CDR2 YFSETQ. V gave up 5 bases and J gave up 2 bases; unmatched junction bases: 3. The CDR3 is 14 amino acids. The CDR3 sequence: CASREREPYNEQFF. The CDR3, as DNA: TGCGCCAGCAGGGAGCGGGAGCCCTACAATGAGCAGTTCTTC.

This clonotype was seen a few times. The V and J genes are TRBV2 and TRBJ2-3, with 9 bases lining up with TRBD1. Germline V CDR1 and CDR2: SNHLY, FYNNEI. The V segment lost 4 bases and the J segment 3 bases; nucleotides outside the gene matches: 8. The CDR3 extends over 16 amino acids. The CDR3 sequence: CASSAGQGISTDTQYF. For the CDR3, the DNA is TGTGCCAGCAGTGCAGGACAGGGGATCTCGACAGATACGCAGTATTTT.

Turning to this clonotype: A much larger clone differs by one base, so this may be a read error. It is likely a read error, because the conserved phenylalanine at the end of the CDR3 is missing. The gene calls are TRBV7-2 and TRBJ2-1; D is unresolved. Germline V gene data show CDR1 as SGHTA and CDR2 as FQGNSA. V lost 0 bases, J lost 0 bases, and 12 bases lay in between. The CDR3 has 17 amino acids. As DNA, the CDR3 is TGTGCCAGCAGCTTAGCCACAGCGTCCAGCTCCTACAATGAGCAGTTCATC. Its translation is CASSLATASSSYNEQFI.

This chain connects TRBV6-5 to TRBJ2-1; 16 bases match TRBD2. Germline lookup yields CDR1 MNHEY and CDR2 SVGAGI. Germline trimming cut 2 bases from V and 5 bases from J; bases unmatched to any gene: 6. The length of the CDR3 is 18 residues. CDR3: CASSYAGLAGGLDNEQFF. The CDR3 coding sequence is TGTGCCAGCAGTTACGCGGGACTAGCGGGAGGGCTTGACAATGAGCAGTTCTTC.

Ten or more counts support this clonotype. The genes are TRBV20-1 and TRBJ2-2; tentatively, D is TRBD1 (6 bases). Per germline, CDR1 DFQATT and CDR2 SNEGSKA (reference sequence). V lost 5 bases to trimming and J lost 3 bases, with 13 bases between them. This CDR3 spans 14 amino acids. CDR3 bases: TGCAGTGCTTTTCGGGACACCTACACCGGGGAGCTGTTTTTT. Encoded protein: CSAFRDTYTGELFF.

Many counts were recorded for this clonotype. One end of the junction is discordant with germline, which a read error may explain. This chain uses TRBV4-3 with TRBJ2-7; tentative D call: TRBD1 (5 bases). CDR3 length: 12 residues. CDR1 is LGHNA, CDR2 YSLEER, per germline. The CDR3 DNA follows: TGTGCCAGCAGCCAGGGAACTGGCGAGCAGTACTTC. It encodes CASSQGTGEQYF.

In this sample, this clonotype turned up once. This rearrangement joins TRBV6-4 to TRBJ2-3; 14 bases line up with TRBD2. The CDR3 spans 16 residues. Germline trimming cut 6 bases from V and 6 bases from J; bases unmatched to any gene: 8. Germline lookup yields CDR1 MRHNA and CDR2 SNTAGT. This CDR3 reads CASSRGLAGAVDTQYF. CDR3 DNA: TGTGCCAGCAGCCGGGGACTAGCGGGAGCGGTTGATACGCAGTATTTT.

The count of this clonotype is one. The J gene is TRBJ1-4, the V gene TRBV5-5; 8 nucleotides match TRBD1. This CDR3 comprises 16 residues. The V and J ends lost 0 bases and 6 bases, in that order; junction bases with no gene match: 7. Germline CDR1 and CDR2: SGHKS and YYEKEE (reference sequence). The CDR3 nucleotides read TGTGCCAGCAGCTTGGTCTCAGGACAGGGAGATGAAAAACTGTTTTTT. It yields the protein CASSLVSGQGDEKLFF.

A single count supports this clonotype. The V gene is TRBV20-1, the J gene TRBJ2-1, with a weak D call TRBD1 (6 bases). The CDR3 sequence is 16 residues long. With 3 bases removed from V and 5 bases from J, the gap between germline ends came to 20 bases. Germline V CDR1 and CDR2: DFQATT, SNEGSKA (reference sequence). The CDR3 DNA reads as TGCAGTGCTAGCCCCCCTACAGGGCGTCGGGACAATGAGCAGTTCTTC. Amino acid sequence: CSASPPTGRRDNEQFF.

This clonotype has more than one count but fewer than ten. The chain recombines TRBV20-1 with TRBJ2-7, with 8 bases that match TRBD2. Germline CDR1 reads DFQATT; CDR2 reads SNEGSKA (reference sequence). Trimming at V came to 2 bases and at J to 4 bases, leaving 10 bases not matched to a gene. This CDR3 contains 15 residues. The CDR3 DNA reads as TGCAGTGCTAGAACGGAAGCGGGAGTTTCGTACGAGCAGTACTTC. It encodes CSARTEAGVSYEQYF.

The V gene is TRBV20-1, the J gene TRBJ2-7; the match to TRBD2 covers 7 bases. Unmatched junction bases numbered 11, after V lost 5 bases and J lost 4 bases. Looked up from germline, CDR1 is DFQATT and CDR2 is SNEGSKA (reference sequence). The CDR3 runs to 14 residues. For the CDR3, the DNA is TGCAGTGCTTCAGACGGTAGCGGGCGTTACGAGCAGTACTTC. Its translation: CSASDGSGRYEQYF.

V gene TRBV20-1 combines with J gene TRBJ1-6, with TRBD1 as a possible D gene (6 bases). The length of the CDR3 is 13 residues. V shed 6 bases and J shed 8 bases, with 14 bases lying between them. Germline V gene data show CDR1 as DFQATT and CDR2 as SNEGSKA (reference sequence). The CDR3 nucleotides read TGCAGTGCCTCCGTAGGGGGAGATTCACCCCTCCACTTT. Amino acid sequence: CSASVGGDSPLHF.

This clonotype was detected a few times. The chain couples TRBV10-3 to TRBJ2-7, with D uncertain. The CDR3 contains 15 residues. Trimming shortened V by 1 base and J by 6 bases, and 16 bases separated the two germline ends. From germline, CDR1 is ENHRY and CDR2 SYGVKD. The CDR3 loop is CAISEFAGSNSEQYF. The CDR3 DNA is TGTGCCATCAGTGAGTTCGCCGGGTCAAACTCCGAGCAGTACTTC.

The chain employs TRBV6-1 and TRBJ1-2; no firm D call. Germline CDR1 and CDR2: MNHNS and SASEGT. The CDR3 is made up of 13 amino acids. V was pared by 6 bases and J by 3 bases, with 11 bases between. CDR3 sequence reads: CASSRSTDYGYTF. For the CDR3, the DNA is TGTGCCAGCAGCCGCTCGACGGACTATGGCTACACCTTC.

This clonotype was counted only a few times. In DNA, the CDR3 is TGCGCCAGCAGCGCGGGAGATGACCTGAACACTGAAGCTTTCTTT. Residues: CASSAGDDLNTEAFF. This chain connects TRBV5-1 to TRBJ1-1; D gene unclear. Germline V gives CDR1 SGHRS, CDR2 YFSETQ. V was trimmed by 4 bases and J by 0 bases, leaving 13 bases between them. The CDR3 covers 15 residues.

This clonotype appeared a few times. CDR3 in DNA: TGTGCCAGCAGTCTGGCGGGGAATACGCAGTATTTT. This translates into CASSLAGNTQYF. The rearrangement links TRBV6-2 or TRBV6-3 to TRBJ2-3, with TRBD2 as a possible D gene (6 bases). CDR3 length: 12 residues. The germline V gene has CDR1 MNHEY and CDR2 SVGEGT. V was shortened by 5 bases and J by 7 bases, with 10 bases between the two germline ends.

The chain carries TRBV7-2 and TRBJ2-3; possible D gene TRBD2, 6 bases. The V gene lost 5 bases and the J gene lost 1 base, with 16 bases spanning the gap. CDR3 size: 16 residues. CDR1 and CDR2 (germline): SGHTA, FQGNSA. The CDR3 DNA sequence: TGTGCCAGCAGCCACCAACGACTAGGGCGCACAGATACGCAGTATTTT. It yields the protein CASSHQRLGRTDTQYF.

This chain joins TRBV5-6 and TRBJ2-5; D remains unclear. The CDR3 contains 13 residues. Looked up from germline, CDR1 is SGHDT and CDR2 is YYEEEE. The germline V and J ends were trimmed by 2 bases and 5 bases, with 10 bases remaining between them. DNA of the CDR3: TGTGCCAGCAGCTTCAGACGAAGGGAGACCCAGTACTTC. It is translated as CASSFRRRETQYF. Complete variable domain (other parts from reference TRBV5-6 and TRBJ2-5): DAGVTQSPTHLIKTRGQQVTLRCSPKSGHDTVSWYQQALGQGPQFIFQYYEEEERQRGNFPDRFSGHQFPNYSSELNVNALLLGDSALYLCASSFRRRETQYFGPGTRLLVL.

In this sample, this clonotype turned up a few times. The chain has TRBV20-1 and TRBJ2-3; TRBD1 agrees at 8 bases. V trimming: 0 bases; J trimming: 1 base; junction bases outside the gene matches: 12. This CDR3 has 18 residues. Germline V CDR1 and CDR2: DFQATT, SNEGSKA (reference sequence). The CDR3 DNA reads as TGCAGTGCTAGAGATAGCACAGGAGCACAGGGGGGCACAGATACGCAGTATTTT. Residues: CSARDSTGAQGGTDTQYF.

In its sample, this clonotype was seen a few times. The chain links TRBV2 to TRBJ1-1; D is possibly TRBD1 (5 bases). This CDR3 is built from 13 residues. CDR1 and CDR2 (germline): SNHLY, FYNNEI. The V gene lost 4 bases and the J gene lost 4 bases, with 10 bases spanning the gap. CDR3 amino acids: CASSAGAATEAFF. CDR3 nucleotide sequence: TGTGCCAGCAGTGCCGGGGCCGCCACTGAAGCTTTCTTT.

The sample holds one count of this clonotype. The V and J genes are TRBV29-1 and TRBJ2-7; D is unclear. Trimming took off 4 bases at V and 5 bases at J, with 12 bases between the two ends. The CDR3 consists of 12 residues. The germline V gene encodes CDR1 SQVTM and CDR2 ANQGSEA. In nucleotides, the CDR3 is TGCAGCGTTGCAACCCTCCCCCACGAGCAGTACTTC. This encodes CSVATLPHEQYF.

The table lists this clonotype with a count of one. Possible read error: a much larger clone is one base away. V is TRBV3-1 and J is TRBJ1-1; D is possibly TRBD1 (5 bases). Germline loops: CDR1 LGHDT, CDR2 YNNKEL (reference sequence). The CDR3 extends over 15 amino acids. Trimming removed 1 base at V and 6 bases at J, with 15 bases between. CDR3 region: CASSQVGGGDAEAFF. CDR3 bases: TGTGCCAGCAGCCAAGTCGGGGGGGGAGACGCTGAAGCTTTCTTT.

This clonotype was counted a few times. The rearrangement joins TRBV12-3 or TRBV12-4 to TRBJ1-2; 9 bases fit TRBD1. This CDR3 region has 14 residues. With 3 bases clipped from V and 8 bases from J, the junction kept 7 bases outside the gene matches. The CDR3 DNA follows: TGTGCCAGCAGTTTCCGGGACAGGGTCAACGGCTACACCTTC. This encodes CASSFRDRVNGYTF.

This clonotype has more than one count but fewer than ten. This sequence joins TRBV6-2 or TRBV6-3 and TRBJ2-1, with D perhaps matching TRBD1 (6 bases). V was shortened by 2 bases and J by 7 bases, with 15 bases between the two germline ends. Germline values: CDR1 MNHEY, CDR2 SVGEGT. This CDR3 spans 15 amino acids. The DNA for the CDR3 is TGTGCCAGCAGTTACAGGCAGGGGTGGGGAAATGAGCAGTTCTTC. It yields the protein CASSYRQGWGNEQFF.

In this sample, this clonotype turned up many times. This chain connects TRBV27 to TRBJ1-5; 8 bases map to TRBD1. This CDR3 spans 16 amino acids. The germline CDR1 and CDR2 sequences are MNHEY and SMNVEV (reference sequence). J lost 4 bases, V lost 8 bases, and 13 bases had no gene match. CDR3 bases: TGTGCCAGCGGGGGGACAGGACAGGAACGGAATCAGCCCCAGCATTTT. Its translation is CASGGTGQERNQPQHF.

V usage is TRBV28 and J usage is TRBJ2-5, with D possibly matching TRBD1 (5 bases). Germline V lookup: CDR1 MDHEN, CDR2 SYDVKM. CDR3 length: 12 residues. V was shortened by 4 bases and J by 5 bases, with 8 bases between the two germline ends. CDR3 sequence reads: CASSSKGETQYF. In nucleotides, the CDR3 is TGTGCCAGCAGTTCCAAGGGGGAGACCCAGTACTTC.

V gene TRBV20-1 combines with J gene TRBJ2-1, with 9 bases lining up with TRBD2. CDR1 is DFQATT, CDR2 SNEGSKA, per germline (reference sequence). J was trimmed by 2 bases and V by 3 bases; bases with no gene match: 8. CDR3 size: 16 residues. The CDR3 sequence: CSASDLPSGTYNEQFF. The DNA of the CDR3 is TGCAGTGCTAGTGATCTTCCTAGCGGGACCTACAATGAGCAGTTCTTC.

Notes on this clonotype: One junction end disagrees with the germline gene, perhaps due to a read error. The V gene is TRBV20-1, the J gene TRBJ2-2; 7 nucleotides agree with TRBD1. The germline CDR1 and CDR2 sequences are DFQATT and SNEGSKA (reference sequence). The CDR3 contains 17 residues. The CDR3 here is CSARDQQGSENTGELFF. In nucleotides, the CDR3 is TGCAGTGCTAGAGATCAACAGGGGTCCGAGAACACCGGGGAGCTATTTTTT.

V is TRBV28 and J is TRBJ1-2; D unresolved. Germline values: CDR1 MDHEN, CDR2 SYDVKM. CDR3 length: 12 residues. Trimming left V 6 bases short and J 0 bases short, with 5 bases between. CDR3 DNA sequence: TGTGCCAGCAGATTAGCTAACTATGGCTACACCTTC. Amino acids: CASRLANYGYTF.

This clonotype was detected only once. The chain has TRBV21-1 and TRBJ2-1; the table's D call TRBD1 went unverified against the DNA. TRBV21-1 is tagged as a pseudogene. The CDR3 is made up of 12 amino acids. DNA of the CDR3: TGTGCCAGCCTACATCCGGGGAATGAGCAGTTCTTC. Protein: CASLHPGNEQFF.